These 2 T cell receptor beta chains were all obtained from the same sample, sequenced in a study of T cell responses to AZD1222 COVID-19 vaccine (dated by TCRdb to 2020 to 2023). The meaning of the sample's time point label: baseline before first vaccination. The library was generated by the immunoSEQ multiplex PCR assay. The table comes from immuneACCESS by way of TCRdb, which keeps in-frame sequences with V and J called. Part of the clones is missing from these tables; in studies checked, under half for an unresolved V gene and the rest for unknown reasons. The sample data list some 130,000 clones, and 90% of these were observed just once. Roughly 7.2% of the sample is held by the ten biggest clonotypes. Sequenced material: peripheral blood, taken on day 0 of AZD1222 vaccination. The origin of the receptors is an adult in good health.

This clone was picked up one time. The chain links TRBV30 to TRBJ1-5; 7 bases match TRBD1. The CDR3 covers 16 residues. V was pared by 2 bases and J by 4 bases, with 11 bases of the junction left unmatched. Germline loops: CDR1 GTSNPN, CDR2 SVGIG (reference sequence). CDR3: CAWSRAGGVRNQPQHF. The CDR3 nucleotides read TGTGCCTGGAGTAGGGCAGGGGGAGTGAGGAATCAGCCCCAGCATTTT.

With respect to this clone: A junction boundary mismatches the germline segment, possibly from a read error. The rearrangement links TRBV7-9 to TRBJ2-7, with 7 bases identical to TRBD1. Germline V gene sequence: CDR1 SEHNR, CDR2 FQNEAQ (reference sequence). CDR3 length: 11 residues. CDR3 bases: TGTGCCAGCAGCTTCTTTGGACAGGTCTCCTTC. This translates into CASSFFGQVSF.